Detailed here is one TCR beta chain. Its antigen is not yet known. No much larger clonotype is one base removed from it; base qualities were not supplied. The library was made by RT-PCR. The instrument given in TCRdb is Illumina HiSeq 2500. TCRdb redid the processing of the public reads, applying fastp at Q25 and MiXCR, and retained in-frame beta chains. Every entry covers one CDR3 protein and lists the most common genes and DNA from its rows. The table for this sample lists around 570,000 distinct CDR3 sequences; roughly 10% of them were counted only once. The ten largest clones add up to approximately 11% of the sample. Compared with germline, V lacks 3 bases and J lacks 5 bases; bases without a gene match: 13. The CDR3 runs 15 residues from the cysteine to the phenylalanine. Of the read, only the CDR3 DNA is kept; its 45 bases are in frame from base 1. The germline V gene yields SQVTM for CDR1 and ANQGSEA for CDR2.

This sample was included in a study of response to subunit inactivated influenza vaccine (dated by TCRdb to the late 2010s). Turning to the overall study: The study used deep quantitative T cell receptor repertoire profiling to track responses to a trivalent subunit inactivated influenza vaccine.

Study-level results and caveats: According to the authors, only a limited number of new T cells may be recruited by each seasonal influenza vaccination.

The data also belong to a second study, concerning T cells expressing NK-cell markers. The second study also describes: TCR beta cDNA libraries were made by 5'RACE template switching that added a universal primer site and unique molecular identifiers. Several donors provided sorted CD3+CD56+NKG2C+, CD3+CD56+NKG2C- and CD3+CD56-NKG2C+ T-cell subsets, whose TCR beta-chain repertoires were profiled. Among the eight sequenced donors, seven were HCMV-seropositive and one was HCMV-seronegative. In several experiments an anti-gammadeltaTCR antibody was added to restrict sorting to alphabetaTCR-expressing T cells. In a handful of donors, the dominant CD3+CD56+NKG2C+ clonotypes were among the top 10 CD8+ clonotypes and accounted for roughly 1.0-7.5% of CD8+ T cells. Those dominant clonotypes were again the most abundant among CD3+CD56-NKG2C+ cells in a few donors, at about 25-60.1%. It remained unclear whether the expanded NKG2C-expressing T cell clones were specific for HCMV antigens. The study sequenced eight donors, all healthy volunteers chosen at random: three men and five women. HCMV-specific IgG was detected in serum with a commercial ELISA kit to determine HCMV serostatus. Ficoll density gradient centrifugation was used to isolate peripheral blood mononuclear cells from blood. For roughly six donors, bulk peripheral blood T-cell repertoires were additionally sequenced from unsorted PBMC. cDNA synthesis was primed from the TCR beta constant segment, followed by two successive PCR amplification steps. Sequencing of the libraries produced 2 x 150 bp reads on Illumina HiSeq 2000/2500, MiSeq or NextSeq. MIGEC was used to demultiplex reads and group the reads by UMI, and MiTCR was used to assemble and quantify clonotypes. Only TCR cDNA sequences supported by at least two reads were kept to exclude erroneous sequences. The tcR package was used for downstream repertoire analysis, and clonotypes were matched across fractions by CDR3 nucleotide sequence plus V segment. VDJmatch was used to annotate antigen specificity against VDJdb, with one amino acid substitution in CDR3 permitted.

The source was PBMCs from blood, collected on the day of vaccination. The receptor chain draws on TRBV29-1 and TRBJ2-7, with 7 bases matching TRBD2. The receptor's source is a man in his fifties who received an inactivated influenza vaccine. Donor details come from another sample of the same person, matched by shared clones. The base sequence is TGCAGCGTTGAGGGTTGGGCGGGAGAGGGGAACGAGCAGTACTTC. This codes for CSVEGWAGEGNEQYF.